This T cell receptor (beta chain) was obtained from a study of cytomegalovirus exposure and HLA in healthy donors. Germline CDR1 is ENHRY and CDR2 is SYGVKD. V shed 4 bases and J 2 bases; nucleotides not matched to a gene: 4. This CDR3 has 14 residues. Remarks on this clone: The antigen remains unidentified.

Study outcomes and limitations: 150 or so TCR beta chains were listed as cytomegalovirus-associated. Most likely, a cluster of highly shared sequence variants arose as a sequencing artifact.

Vbeta (60) and Jbeta (13) primers were used in the PCR. Profiled with immunoSEQ multiplex PCR; TCRdb holds only in-frame clones, not every one. The profile shows 110,000 to 150,000 clones, 75% of them singletons. The chain carries TRBV10-3 and TRBJ1-1, with TRBD1 identical over 7 bases. The sample comprised PBMCs. The sequence derives from a man aged 25 to 45 in good health and CMV-seronegative. The CDR3 region is CAISAGTDNTEAFF. The CDR3 nucleotides read TGTGCCATCAGTGCAGGGACAGATAACACTGAAGCTTTCTTT.